A selection of T cell receptor beta chains follows, all from one sample in a study of cytomegalovirus exposure and HLA in healthy donors. Sequenced by immunoSEQ multiplex PCR; TCRdb stores in-frame clones only, minus some. The sample carries some 40,000 clones, around 53% recorded once. Sequences were obtained from PBMCs. All receptors come from a woman in her thirties or forties in good health and CMV-seropositive. The CDR3 runs from the conserved cysteine through the conserved F or W. The D gene is left open where the match is weak. Clone size is not always given. Where it is, it says once, few, many or a class for expanded clones.

>TRBD1|TRBV28|-|TRBJ1-3
CASSWDRDGNTIYF
TGTGCCAGCAGTTGGGACAGGGATGGAAACACCATATATTTT
>-|TRBV6-1|-|TRBJ2-7
CASSESRPGEQYF
TGTGCCAGCAGTGAAAGTCGCCCGGGCGAGCAGTACTTC
>TRBD1|TRBV4-1|-|TRBJ1-6
CASSQKGQSSYNSPLHF
TGCGCCAGCAGCCAAAAGGGACAGAGCTCCTATAATTCACCCCTCCACTTT
>TRBD1|TRBV14|-|TRBJ2-5
CASSQVGTGTQETQYF
TGTGCCAGCAGCCAAGTCGGGACAGGAACCCAAGAGACCCAGTACTTC
>-|TRBV28|-|TRBJ1-4
CASSLLQGTNEKLFF
TGTGCCAGCAGCCTGCTCCAGGGGACTAATGAAAAACTGTTTTTT
>-|TRBV5-4|-|TRBJ2-7
CASSRQGRRYEQYF
TGTGCCAGCAGCCGTCAGGGGCGACGTTACGAGCAGTACTTC
>TRBD2|TRBV5-1|-|TRBJ2-5
CASSSLTGGRETQYF
TGCGCCAGCAGCTCGCTGACGGGGGGGCGCGAGACCCAGTACTTC
>-|TRBV2|-|TRBJ1-1
CASSLGEAFF
TGTGCCAGCAGCCTAGGTGAAGCTTTCTTT
>-|TRBV6-6|few|TRBJ1-5
CASSYPGLDQPQHF
TGTGCCAGCAGTTACCCGGGATTAGATCAGCCCCAGCATTTT
>TRBD1|TRBV30|-|TRBJ1-6
CAWAGQYNSPLHF
TGTGCCTGGGCGGGACAGTATAATTCACCCCTCCACTTT
>-|TRBV9|-|TRBJ1-1
CASSVPESGGGTEAFF
TGTGCCAGCAGCGTCCCAGAATCTGGGGGGGGCACTGAAGCTTTCTTT
>TRBD1|TRBV12-5|-|TRBJ2-5
CASGSGTGARETQYF
TGTGCTAGTGGTTCAGGGACAGGGGCTCGGGAGACCCAGTACTTC
>-|TRBV10-3|-|TRBJ1-1
CAIRGQSNTEAFF
TGTGCCATCAGAGGACAGTCGAACACTGAAGCTTTCTTT
>-|TRBV5-1|-|TRBJ2-5
CASSNQPEVETQYF
TGCGCCAGCAGCAACCAGCCCGAGGTGGAGACCCAGTACTTC
>-|TRBV19|few|TRBJ2-7
CASSIASGVYEQYF
TGTGCCAGTAGTATAGCTTCGGGGGTCTACGAGCAGTACTTC
>-|TRBV6-1|-|TRBJ1-2
CASSEASSGGDGYTF
TGTGCCAGCAGTGAAGCTTCGTCTGGGGGCGATGGCTACACCTTC
>-|TRBV10-2|-|TRBJ2-5
CASSDPAAGQETQYF
TGCGCCAGCAGCGACCCCGCCGCAGGCCAAGAGACCCAGTACTTC
>-|TRBV12-5|-|TRBJ2-6
CASGLVSGSGANVLTF
TGTGCTAGTGGTTTGGTATCGGGGTCTGGGGCCAACGTCCTGACTTTC
>TRBD1|TRBV30|-|TRBJ1-4
CATEQGGNEKLFF
TGTGCCACCGAACAGGGGGGGAATGAAAAACTGTTTTTT
>-|TRBV6-4|-|TRBJ2-2
CASSDGSVGTGELFF
TGTGCCAGCAGTGATGGAAGCGTGGGCACCGGGGAGCTGTTTTTT
>-|TRBV7-8|few|TRBJ1-2
CASSLGGIGYGYTF
TGTGCCAGCAGCTTAGGAGGAATTGGGTATGGCTACACCTTC
>TRBD1|TRBV6-6|-|TRBJ1-6
CASSPGQGYSPLHF
TGTGCCAGCTCCCCGGGACAGGGTTATTCACCCCTCCACTTT
>-|TRBV7-9|few|TRBJ1-5
CASSFGWEPQHF
TGTGCCAGCAGCTTCGGGTGGGAGCCCCAGCATTTT
>-|TRBV2|-|TRBJ2-3
CASNPTVSTDTQYF
TGTGCCAGCAATCCGACAGTGAGCACAGATACGCAGTATTTT
>-|TRBV18|few|TRBJ1-2
CASSPRQEIYGYTF
TGTGCCAGCTCACCTCGACAGGAGATCTATGGCTACACCTTC
>-|TRBV21-1|few|TRBJ1-5
CASSKANQPQHF
TGTGCCAGCAGCAAGGCTAATCAGCCCCAGCATTTT
>TRBD2|TRBV7-2|-|TRBJ2-5
CASSRSSGGAGETQYF
TGTGCCAGCAGCCGGAGCAGCGGGGGGGCAGGAGAGACCCAGTACTTC
>-|TRBV11-2|-|TRBJ1-1
CASSLGPENTEAFF
TGTGCCAGCAGCTTAGGGCCCGAGAACACTGAAGCTTTCTTT
>-|TRBV11-2|-|TRBJ1-3
CASSLVTGNTIYF
TGTGCCAGCAGCTTAGTTACAGGAAACACCATATATTTT
>-|TRBV7-3|-|TRBJ2-3
CASSFISTDTQYF
TGTGCCAGCAGCTTTATAAGCACAGATACGCAGTATTTT
>-|TRBV6-1|-|TRBJ1-1
CASSETGNTEAFF
TGTGCCAGCAGTGAGACAGGGAACACTGAAGCTTTCTTT
>TRBD2|TRBV9|-|TRBJ2-5
CASSVGRLAGGRQETQYF
TGTGCCAGCAGCGTAGGTAGGCTAGCGGGGGGTCGGCAGGAGACCCAGTACTTC
>-|TRBV5-8|-|TRBJ2-5
CASSPAVGEQYF
TGTGCCAGCAGCCCCGCCGTTGGGGAGCAGTACTTC
>TRBD1|TRBV18|-|TRBJ1-4
CASSPLRMGGDSQYNEKLFF
TGTGCCAGCTCACCTCTCCGGATGGGTGGGGACAGCCAATATAATGAAAAACTGTTTTTT
>-|TRBV19|-|TRBJ2-7
CASRDRTSYEQYF
TGTGCCAGTAGAGACAGGACCTCCTACGAGCAGTACTTC
>TRBD1|TRBV9|few|TRBJ2-5
CASSRTGFQETQYF
TGTGCCAGCAGCCGGACAGGGTTTCAAGAGACCCAGTACTTC
>-|TRBV6-6|-|TRBJ1-3
CASSLDTSSGNTIYF
TGTGCCAGCAGTTTGGACACCAGCTCTGGAAACACCATATATTTT
>-|TRBV28|-|TRBJ1-4
CASSFPQGSSEKLFF
TGTGCCAGCAGTTTCCCCCAGGGGAGCAGTGAAAAACTGTTTTTT
>-|TRBV7-9|-|TRBJ2-2
CASSSTGELFF
TGTGCCAGCAGTTCTACCGGGGAGCTGTTTTTT
>-|TRBV7-2|-|TRBJ2-2
CASRPMTGSAGELFF
TGTGCCAGCAGGCCTATGACTGGAAGCGCTGGGGAGCTGTTTTTT
>TRBD2|TRBV5-4|-|TRBJ2-3
CASSLVTSGGGDTQYF
TGTGCCAGCAGCTTGGTAACTAGCGGGGGAGGGGATACGCAGTATTTT
>TRBD1|TRBV18|-|TRBJ1-1
CASSPYGDRNTEAFF
TGTGCCAGCTCACCATACGGGGACAGAAACACTGAAGCTTTCTTT
>-|TRBV7-7|few|TRBJ2-5
CASSLSRTGEETQYF
TGTGCTAGCAGCTTGTCCAGAACTGGAGAAGAGACCCAGTACTTC
>-|TRBV29-1|-|TRBJ2-1
CSVDSTGIPRQFF
TGCAGCGTTGACAGCACAGGGATCCCTAGGCAGTTCTTC
>TRBD2|TRBV5-4|-|TRBJ2-3
CASSLGARLAGVGTDTQYF
TGTGCCAGCAGCTTGGGGGCCCGACTAGCGGGGGTAGGGACAGATACGCAGTATTTT
>-|TRBV18|-|TRBJ2-2
CASSPDRLGDTGELFF
TGTGCCAGCTCCCCCGACAGGCTCGGGGACACCGGGGAGCTGTTTTTT
>-|TRBV6-5|few|TRBJ2-1
CASSYQQGYNEQFF
TGTGCCAGCAGTTACCAACAGGGATACAATGAGCAGTTCTTC
>-|TRBV9|-|TRBJ2-5
CASSVVASRQETQYF
TGTGCCAGCAGCGTAGTAGCTAGCCGCCAAGAGACCCAGTACTTC
>-|TRBV6-5|-|TRBJ1-2
CASSRGVEYGYTF
TGTGCCAGCAGCCGGGGTGTAGAGTATGGCTACACCTTC